The clone carrying this T cell receptor (beta chain) appeared many times. MiXCR, applied by TCRdb to the multiplex PCR reads, yields one record per CDR3 protein. Of over 60,000 distinct CDR3 sequences in the sample, approximately 62% were seen once. The sample belongs to a study of breast tumors, draining lymph nodes, adjacent tissues. This CDR3 contains 17 residues. Trimming cost V 5 bases and J 5 bases; bases outside gene matches: 8. Germline V lookup: CDR1 SEHNR, CDR2 FQNEAQ (reference sequence). The chain carries TRBV7-9 and TRBJ2-3, with 15 bases fitting TRBD2. The receptor's source is a female donor with breast cancer. Some clones in this sample may be carry-over from other donors' samples. Sequenced input: breast tumor tissue. The CDR3 region has the DNA TGTGCCAGCAGCCCCCGGACTAGCGGGGGGGCGGGAGATACGCAGTATTTT. The encoded protein is CASSPRTSGGAGDTQYF.